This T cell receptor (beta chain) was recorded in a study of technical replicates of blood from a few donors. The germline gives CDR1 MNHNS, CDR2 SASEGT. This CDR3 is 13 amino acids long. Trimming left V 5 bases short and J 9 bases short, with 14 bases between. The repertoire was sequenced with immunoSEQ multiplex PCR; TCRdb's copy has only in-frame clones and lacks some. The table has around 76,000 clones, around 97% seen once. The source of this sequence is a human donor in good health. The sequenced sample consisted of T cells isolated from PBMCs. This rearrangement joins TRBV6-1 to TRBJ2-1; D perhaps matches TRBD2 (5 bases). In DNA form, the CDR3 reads TGTGCCAGCAGTCCAAACTTGGAGGCTGAGCAGTTCTTC. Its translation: CASSPNLEAEQFF.